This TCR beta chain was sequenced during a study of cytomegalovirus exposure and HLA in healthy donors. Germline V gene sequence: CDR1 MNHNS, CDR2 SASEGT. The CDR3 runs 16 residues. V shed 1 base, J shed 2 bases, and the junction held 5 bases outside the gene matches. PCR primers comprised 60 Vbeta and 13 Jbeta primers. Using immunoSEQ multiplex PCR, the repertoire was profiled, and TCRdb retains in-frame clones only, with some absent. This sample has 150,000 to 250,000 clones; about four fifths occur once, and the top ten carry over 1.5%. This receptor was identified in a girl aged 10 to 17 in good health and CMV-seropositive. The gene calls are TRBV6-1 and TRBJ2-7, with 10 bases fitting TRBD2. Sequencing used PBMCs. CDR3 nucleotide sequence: TGTGCCAGCAGTGAAGTAGCTAGCGGGGGAACCTACGAGCAGTACTTC. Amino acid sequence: CASSEVASGGTYEQYF.